This is a list of T cell receptor beta chains from one sample in a study of cytomegalovirus exposure and HLA in healthy donors. Profiling relied on immunoSEQ multiplex PCR, and the TCRdb table lists in-frame clones only, not all of them. This table holds tens of thousands of clones, 50% to 70% found once. Sequenced sample: PBMCs. All receptors come from a human donor in good health. CDR3s include the opening cysteine and the closing phenylalanine or tryptophan. The order of the fields is J gene, D gene, clone size, V gene, CDR3 DNA, CDR3 protein. D genes are given only for firm matches. Size tells how often a clone was seen (once, few, many) or the class of an expanded clone, and some rows leave it out.

>TRBJ1-4|NA|NA|TRBV19
TGTGCCAGTAGCAATCGCGTAATAGTTGAAAAACTGTTTTTT
CASSNRVIVEKLFF
>TRBJ1-5|NA|few|TRBV14
TGTGCCAGCAGCCAAGAGGTCACTTGGAGGGGAAATCAGCCCCAGCATTTT
CASSQEVTWRGNQPQHF
>TRBJ2-7|TRBD2|few|TRBV14
TGTGCCAGCAGCCGGGGGGGGTCTTCCTACGAGCAGTACTTC
CASSRGGSSYEQYF
>TRBJ2-5|NA|NA|TRBV25-1
TGTGCCAGCCAGAGTTTGACAGGACCTTCTGGGGAGACCCAGTACTTC
CASQSLTGPSGETQYF
>TRBJ2-1|TRBD2|few|TRBV28
TGTGCCAGCAGTTCTAGCGGGGGGGGTCGGAATGAGCAGTTCTTC
CASSSSGGGRNEQFF
>TRBJ2-3|TRBD1|NA|TRBV6-5
TGTGCCAGTACCCGAGACAGGGCGGGCACAGATACGCAGTATTTT
CASTRDRAGTDTQYF
>TRBJ2-1|TRBD2|NA|TRBV2
TGTGCCAGCAGGAAGGGGGTAGCGGGGGGAGGGAGCTCCTACAATGAGCAGTTCTTC
CASRKGVAGGGSSYNEQFF
>TRBJ1-3|NA|NA|TRBV4-1
TGCGCCAGCAGCCAATCGCAGGGATTTTCTGGAAACACCATATATTTT
CASSQSQGFSGNTIYF
>TRBJ1-3|NA|few|TRBV18
TGTGCCAGCTCACCAGAGCGGGTGGCTGGAAACACCATATATTTT
CASSPERVAGNTIYF
>TRBJ1-2|NA|NA|TRBV27
TGTGCCAGCAGAAGGGGGGGCCATATGGATGGCTACACCTTC
CASRRGGHMDGYTF
>TRBJ2-3|NA|NA|TRBV4-1
TGCGCCAGCAGATTGACTCAATCAACAGATACGCAGTATTTT
CASRLTQSTDTQYF
>TRBJ2-1|NA|NA|TRBV30
TGTGCCTGGAGTCGACGGGGGAGCCCCTACAATGAGCAGTTCTTC
CAWSRRGSPYNEQFF
>TRBJ1-6|NA|NA|TRBV5-1
TGCGCCAGCAGCCCAACGGAGAGCTCCTATAATTCACCCCTCCACTTT
CASSPTESSYNSPLHF
>TRBJ2-6|NA|NA|TRBV2
TGTGCCAGCAGCTGGCAGGGAGGAGCCGGGGCCAACGTCCTGACTTTC
CASSWQGGAGANVLTF
>TRBJ2-5|NA|NA|TRBV6-1
TGTGCCAGCAGTGAATCCCCAGGGAGGAATACCCAGTACTTC
CASSESPGRNTQYF
>TRBJ2-1|NA|NA|TRBV7-9
TGTGCCAGCAGCCCTACAGGGTACAATGAGCAGTTCTTC
CASSPTGYNEQFF
>TRBJ1-3|NA|NA|TRBV5-1
TGCGCCAGCAGGGTAGGGGGAAGAGGAAACACCATATATTTT
CASRVGGRGNTIYF
>TRBJ1-2|TRBD1|NA|TRBV11-2
TGTGCCAGCAGCCCGGGGACAGGGGGCAACTATGGCTACACCTTC
CASSPGTGGNYGYTF
>TRBJ2-5|TRBD1|NA|TRBV7-3
TGTGCCAGCAGCTCCCAACAGGGGGCGAGAGAGACCCAGTACTTC
CASSSQQGARETQYF
>TRBJ1-2|NA|NA|TRBV7-2
TGTGCCAGCAGCTTAGGGGCAGGGGATAGCTACACCTTC
CASSLGAGDSYTF
>TRBJ1-2|TRBD1|NA|TRBV5-6
TGTGCCAGCAGCTTGGGTGACAGGGCTGGCTATGGCTACACCTTC
CASSLGDRAGYGYTF
>TRBJ1-1|TRBD1|many|TRBV7-9
TGTGCCAGCAGCTTAGGTCAGGGGGCTGGGGAAGCTTTCTTT
CASSLGQGAGEAFF
>TRBJ2-7|NA|few|TRBV7-4
TGTGCCAGCAGACGGCAGGTCTCCTACGAGCAGTACTTC
CASRRQVSYEQYF
>TRBJ1-1|NA|NA|TRBV7-9
TGTGCCAGCAGCTTAGGAGTTGCTGGGGACATGATGAACACTGAAGCTTTCTTT
CASSLGVAGDMMNTEAFF
>TRBJ2-3|NA|NA|TRBV5-1
TGCGCCAGCAGCTTGCAGGGCATCACAGATACGCAGTATTTT
CASSLQGITDTQYF
>TRBJ2-1|NA|NA|TRBV29-1
TGCAGCGTTGAGGGGACTTACTACAATGAGCAGTTCTTC
CSVEGTYYNEQFF
>TRBJ2-1|TRBD2|few|TRBV7-9
TGTGCCAGCAGCTTAGCGCTGACTAGCGGGGGAGAGCAGTTCTTC
CASSLALTSGGEQFF
>TRBJ1-5|TRBD1|NA|TRBV5-1
TGCGCCAGCAGCCTGGGGACAGGGTCCAGCAATCAGCCCCAGCATTTT
CASSLGTGSSNQPQHF
>TRBJ2-3|TRBD1|few|TRBV18
TGTGCCAGCTCACTTGCGACAGGGAGCACAGATACGCAGTATTTT
CASSLATGSTDTQYF
>TRBJ2-5|TRBD1|NA|TRBV6-5
TGTGCCAGCAGTTACTCGAGACAGGGCAAAGAGACCCAGTACTTC
CASSYSRQGKETQYF
>TRBJ1-3|NA|once|TRBV7-9
TGTGCCAGCAGAAGCGGAGGAAACACCATATATTTT
CASRSGGNTIYF
>TRBJ1-1|TRBD1|NA|TRBV5-1
TGCGCCAGCAGCTTGGGTTTGACAGGGGGCGCGGACACTGAAGCTTTCTTT
CASSLGLTGGADTEAFF
>TRBJ1-6|NA|NA|TRBV30
TGTGCCTGGAGTGTGGGAGGGACTAATTCACCCCTCCACTTT
CAWSVGGTNSPLHF
>TRBJ2-7|NA|NA|TRBV30
TGTGCCTGGAGCCCCGGGACTGCCGAGCAGTACTTC
CAWSPGTAEQYF
>TRBJ2-1|TRBD2|few|TRBV5-6
TGTGCCAGCAGCTTGGGGACTAGCAGCCACAATGAGCAGTTCTTC
CASSLGTSSHNEQFF
>TRBJ1-5|TRBD1|NA|TRBV27
TGTGCCAGCAGTTTAGCGACAGGGAGTCAGCCCCAGCATTTT
CASSLATGSQPQHF
>TRBJ2-7|NA|NA|TRBV19
TGTGCCAGTAGTGCAGAAATGGACGAGCAGTACTTC
CASSAEMDEQYF
>TRBJ1-1|TRBD1|once|TRBV19
TGTGCCAGTAGCCCTATGAGGACAGGGAGTGAAGCTTTCTTT
CASSPMRTGSEAFF
>TRBJ1-5|NA|few|TRBV4-1
TGCGCCAGCAGCCAAGTCAGTCTCAATCAGCCCCAGCATTTT
CASSQVSLNQPQHF
>TRBJ1-1|TRBD1|few|TRBV7-9
TGTTCCAGCCGGGACAGCTGGACTGAAGCTTTCTTT
CSSRDSWTEAFF
>TRBJ1-2|NA|NA|TRBV5-1
TGCGCCAGCAGCTTGTCGGTAGTCGCTATGGGCTACACCTTC
CASSLSVVAMGYTF
>TRBJ2-3|NA|NA|TRBV29-1
TGCGGATCGACAGGAAGCACAGATACGCAGTATTTT
CGSTGSTDTQYF
>TRBJ2-2|TRBD2|NA|TRBV7-3
TGTGCCAGCAGTCAAAGCGGGGGGCCAAACACCGGGGAGCTGTTTTTT
CASSQSGGPNTGELFF
>TRBJ2-7|NA|NA|TRBV7-9
TGTGCCAGCAGCTTAGATGGGGGCTGGAACGAGCAGTACTTC
CASSLDGGWNEQYF
>TRBJ2-7|NA|NA|TRBV20-1
TGCAGTGCCAAGGACTTTTACGAGCAGTACTTC
CSAKDFYEQYF
>TRBJ2-5|TRBD2|NA|TRBV4-1
TGCGCCAGCAGCCGCTCTTTAGCGGGGGGGCTGGAGACCCAGTACTTC
CASSRSLAGGLETQYF
>TRBJ1-5|TRBD1|few|TRBV7-2
TGTGCCAGCAGCCCCGGGACAGGGGAGCCCCCCCAGCATTTT
CASSPGTGEPPQHF
>TRBJ2-7|TRBD1|NA|TRBV30
TGTGCCGGGGACAGGGGTTCCTACGAGCAGTACTTC
CAGDRGSYEQYF
>TRBJ1-4|NA|few|TRBV18
TGTGCCAGCTCACCACCGGGGAGAGGGAATGAAAAACTGTTTTTT
CASSPPGRGNEKLFF
>TRBJ1-6|TRBD1|NA|TRBV18
TGTGCCAGCTCACTGCAGGGACAGGGCTATAATTCACCCCTCCACTTT
CASSLQGQGYNSPLHF
>TRBJ1-5|TRBD1|NA|TRBV10-3
TGTGCCATCAGTCAGGACAGGGTGTCAAATCAGCCCCAGCATTTT
CAISQDRVSNQPQHF